The 8 T cell receptor beta chains listed next were all sequenced from one sample in a study of shared clonotypes between healthy human individuals. Assay: immunoSEQ multiplex PCR; the TCRdb copy retains only in-frame clones and omits some. The data show over a million clones, roughly 95% seen once. Sequences were obtained from naive CD4+ T cells sorted from blood. The subset denotes: CD45RA+ positively selected. These TCRs come from a young man in good health.

This clone appeared a single time. The V gene is TRBV27, the J gene TRBJ2-1; 10 bases match TRBD2. V lost 3 bases to trimming and J lost 4 bases; unmatched junction nucleotides: 3. Germline V gene data show CDR1 as MNHEY and CDR2 as SMNVEV (reference sequence). The CDR3 spans 15 residues. CDR3 DNA: TGTGCCAGCAGTTTCTTACTAGCGGGATACAATGAGCAGTTCTTC. It yields the protein CASSFLLAGYNEQFF.

The chain carries TRBV6-5 and TRBJ2-1, with D tentatively TRBD2 (7 bases). V shed 7 bases and J shed 4 bases, with 17 bases lying between them. CDR3 length: 15 amino acids. Per the germline V gene, CDR1 is MNHEY and CDR2 is SVGAGI. The CDR3, as DNA: TGTGCCAGCACCGAGGGGGGGGGTCGGTACAATGAGCAGTTCTTC. Translating gives CASTEGGGRYNEQFF.

Written as DNA, the CDR3 is TGTGCCAGTAGCTTTACCTACGAGCAGTACTTC. As protein: CASSFTYEQYF. J is TRBJ2-7 and V is TRBV19; D gene uncertain. V was clipped by 6 bases and J by 2 bases, with 5 bases between them. CDR1 and CDR2 from the germline V gene are LNHDA and SQIVND (reference sequence). The CDR3 spans 11 residues.

On this clone: Different DNA sequences within this sample yield the same CDR3. The gene calls are TRBV19 and TRBJ2-6; D might be TRBD2 (5 bases). Germline CDR1 is LNHDA and CDR2 is SQIVND (reference sequence). The ends were cut back, 2 bases at V and 0 bases at J, with 8 bases in the middle. The CDR3 runs to 16 residues. CDR3 amino acids: CASSIPGVSGANVLTF. In DNA form, the CDR3 reads TGTGCCAGTAGTATACCCGGGGTCTCTGGGGCCAACGTCCTGACTTTC.

Points on this clone: This same CDR3 is encoded by further DNA sequences in the sample. The chain joins TRBV6-1 to TRBJ1-2; no reliable D call. Trimming shortened V by 0 bases and J by 5 bases, and 7 bases separated the two germline ends. CDR3 length: 13 residues. Looked up from germline, CDR1 is MNHNS and CDR2 is SASEGT. The CDR3 protein is CASSEAYGYGYTF. The CDR3 DNA is TGTGCCAGCAGTGAAGCATACGGGTATGGCTACACCTTC.

This chain joins TRBV9 and TRBJ2-7, with 12 bases that match TRBD1. Germline CDR1 is SGDLS and CDR2 is YYNGEE. The CDR3 extends over 16 amino acids. V lost 4 bases, J lost 4 bases, and 9 bases stayed unmatched. The CDR3 nucleotides are TGTGCCAGCAGCCAATCCCCGGGACAGGGGGCTTACGAGCAGTACTTC. Its protein product is CASSQSPGQGAYEQYF.

This clone was counted a single time. The V gene is TRBV11-3, the J gene TRBJ1-4; D is undetermined. This CDR3 comprises 12 residues. V dropped 5 bases and J dropped 8 bases, with 9 bases sitting between them. Germline CDR1 SGHNT, CDR2 YENEEA. Here the CDR3 reads CASSNTGEKLFF. The CDR3 DNA reads as TGTGCCAGCAGCAACACCGGCGAAAAACTGTTTTTT.

This chain links TRBV29-1 with TRBJ2-7; D might be TRBD1 or TRBD2, each matching 5 bases. Germline V gives CDR1 SQVTM, CDR2 ANQGSEA. This CDR3 has 13 residues. V gave up 6 bases and J gave up 6 bases, with 18 bases separating them. The DNA for the CDR3 is TGCAGCGTGGTGACGGGACCCCCGGGCGAGCAGTACTTC. This codes for CSVVTGPPGEQYF.